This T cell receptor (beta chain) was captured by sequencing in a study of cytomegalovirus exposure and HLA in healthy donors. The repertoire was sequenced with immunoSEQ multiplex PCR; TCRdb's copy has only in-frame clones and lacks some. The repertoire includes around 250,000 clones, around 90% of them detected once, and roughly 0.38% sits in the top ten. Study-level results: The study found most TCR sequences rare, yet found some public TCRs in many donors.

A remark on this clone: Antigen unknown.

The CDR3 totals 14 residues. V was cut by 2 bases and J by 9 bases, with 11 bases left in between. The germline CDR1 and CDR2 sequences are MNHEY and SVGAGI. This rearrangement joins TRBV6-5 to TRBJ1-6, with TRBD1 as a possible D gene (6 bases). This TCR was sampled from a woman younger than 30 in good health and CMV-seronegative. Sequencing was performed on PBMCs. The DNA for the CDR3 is TGTGCCAGCAGTTACCAGGGGTCGGCTTCACCCCTCCACTTT. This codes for CASSYQGSASPLHF.